This entry lists 29 T cell receptor beta chains sequenced from one sample in a study of cytomegalovirus exposure and HLA in healthy donors. The PCR made use of 60 Vbeta and 13 Jbeta primers. Repertoires were generated with immunoSEQ multiplex PCR, while TCRdb's copy carries only in-frame clones and drops some. This table holds about 160,000 clones, over 70% found once. Sequencing was performed on PBMCs. The receptors were sampled from a man aged 18 to 35 in good health and CMV-seropositive.

This chain connects TRBV19 to TRBJ1-5, with D uncertain. V was pared by 5 bases and J by 3 bases, with 8 bases between. The CDR3 totals 13 residues. Germline CDR1 reads LNHDA; CDR2 reads SQIVND (reference sequence). The CDR3 DNA sequence: TGTGCCAGTAGTCCCCGTCCCAATCAGCCCCAGCATTTT. Its translation is CASSPRPNQPQHF.

The V and J genes are TRBV6-6 and TRBJ1-4; 8 nucleotides align to TRBD1. V was pared by 6 bases and J by 7 bases, with 13 bases of the junction left unmatched. The germline V gene encodes CDR1 MNHNY and CDR2 SVGAGI (reference sequence). This CDR3 spans 16 amino acids. The CDR3, as DNA: TGTGCCAGCAGACCCCTCCCGGGCAGGGGGCTTGAAAAACTGTTTTTT. Amino acids: CASRPLPGRGLEKLFF.

The chain is built from TRBV19 and TRBJ2-7; TRBD1 agrees at 7 bases. There are 14 residues in the CDR3. Germline values: CDR1 LNHDA, CDR2 SQIVND (reference sequence). V lost 4 bases, J lost 2 bases, and 5 bases stayed unmatched. The CDR3 protein is CASSSPGQTYEQYF. In DNA, the CDR3 is TGTGCCAGTAGTAGCCCGGGACAGACCTACGAGCAGTACTTC.

This clone was detected only a few times. The junction departs from the called germline gene at one end, perhaps through a read error. This sequence joins TRBV5-4 and TRBJ2-3; 10 nucleotides align to TRBD2. The CDR3 runs 12 residues. CDR1 and CDR2 from the germline V gene are SGHNT and YYREEE (reference sequence). The CDR3 reads CASSLEGLAPIF. The CDR3 DNA reads TGTGCCAGCAGCTTGGAGGGACTAGCGCCTATTTTT.

This clone was observed a single time. The chain uses TRBV5-1 and TRBJ1-2; D not resolved. Deletions cut 1 base from V and 10 bases from J, with 11 bases between. CDR3 length: 12 amino acids. Germline-derived CDR1 and CDR2 are SGHRS and YFSETQ. The CDR3 loop is CASSLRGNDYTF. The CDR3 coding sequence is TGCGCCAGCAGCTTGCGCGGGAACGACTACACCTTC.

This chain joins TRBV7-3 and TRBJ2-2; D is perhaps TRBD1 (5 bases). Germline V gene data show CDR1 as SGHTA and CDR2 as FQGTGA. The CDR3 contains 17 residues. The V end was cut by 6 bases, the J end by 0 bases, with 17 bases between. CDR3 protein: CASRARQLSSNTGELFF. The CDR3 DNA follows: TGTGCCAGCAGGGCCCGACAGCTTAGCTCGAACACCGGGGAGCTGTTTTTT.

This sequence joins TRBV18 and TRBJ2-5; TRBD1 might be the D (6 bases). V lost 4 bases to trimming and J lost 1 base, with 16 bases between them. This CDR3 is built from 16 residues. Germline lookup yields CDR1 KGHSH and CDR2 LQKENI. CDR3 nucleotide sequence: TGTGCCAGCTCACACGATGGACAGAGGATCCAAGAGACCCAGTACTTC. Amino acid sequence: CASSHDGQRIQETQYF.

The rearrangement uses TRBV29-1 and TRBJ2-7; TRBD2 might be the D (5 bases). In germline, CDR1 is SQVTM, CDR2 ANQGSEA. This CDR3 region has 14 residues. Trimming took 6 bases from V and 1 from J, leaving 16 bases between them. The DNA of the CDR3 is TGCAGCGTAGGTCCGGACTCCACTTCCTACGAGCAGTACTTC. Encoded protein: CSVGPDSTSYEQYF.

The CDR3 bases are TGTGCCAGCAGTGAATCAGCTAGCGGGTCTTACAATGAGCAGTTCTTC. It encodes CASSESASGSYNEQFF. V and J are TRBV25-1 and TRBJ2-1, with 8 bases matching TRBD2. The length of the CDR3 is 16 residues. In germline, CDR1 is MGHDK, CDR2 SYGVNS. J lost 4 bases, V lost 1 base, and 6 bases had no gene match.

CDR3 nucleotide sequence: TGCGCCAGCAGCCCCTCTACTCTGCTAAATGAAAAACTGTTTTTT. This gives the protein CASSPSTLLNEKLFF. V usage is TRBV4-3 and J usage is TRBJ1-4, with D hard to call. Between the trimmed V and J ends, which lost 4 bases and 5 bases, there was a span of 14 bases. Germline V gene lookup returns CDR1 LGHNA and CDR2 YSLEER. The CDR3 has 15 residues.

The J gene is TRBJ2-1, the V gene TRBV6-5; 8 bases map to TRBD2. The CDR3 runs to 14 residues. V lost 6 bases, J lost 4 bases, and 5 bases stayed unmatched. The germline CDR1 and CDR2 sequences are MNHEY and SVGAGI. The DNA of the CDR3 is TGTGCCAGCAGCCCAGCGGGGGTTTACAATGAGCAGTTCTTC. Its translation is CASSPAGVYNEQFF.

The chain employs TRBV11-3 and TRBJ1-1; no reliable D call. The germline V and J ends were trimmed by 1 base and 3 bases, with 12 bases remaining between them. This CDR3 has 15 residues. Germline V lookup: CDR1 SGHNT, CDR2 YENEEA. As DNA, the CDR3 is TGTGCCAGCAGCTTAGGCACTCATGAGGACACTGAAGCTTTCTTT. As protein: CASSLGTHEDTEAFF.

The chain has TRBV6-6 and TRBJ1-1; D unresolved. Germline lookup yields CDR1 MNHNY and CDR2 SVGAGI (reference sequence). V was trimmed by 5 bases and J by 4 bases, leaving 17 bases between them. CDR3 length: 15 amino acids. This CDR3 reads CASSNAGAEGTEAFF. The CDR3 DNA sequence: TGTGCCAGCAGTAACGCGGGAGCTGAGGGCACTGAAGCTTTCTTT.

The J gene is TRBJ2-3, the V gene TRBV4-1; tentatively, D is TRBD2 (6 bases). V was pared by 4 bases and J by 1 base, with 15 bases between. The CDR3 is made up of 16 amino acids. The V gene's germline CDR1 is MGHRA and CDR2 YSYEKL. CDR3 sequence: CASSPRRIAGTDTQYF. The DNA for the CDR3 is TGCGCCAGCAGCCCCCGGCGAATAGCGGGCACAGATACGCAGTATTTT.

A few counts support this clone. The V gene is TRBV4-2, the J gene TRBJ2-5; TRBD1 aligns across 10 bases. CDR1 is LGHNA, CDR2 YNFKEQ, per germline. V shed 1 base and J 4 bases; nucleotides not matched to a gene: 6. The CDR3 loop spans 16 amino acids. DNA for the CDR3: TGTGCCAGCAGCCAAGCGGCCGGGACAGGGGCAGAGACCCAGTACTTC. Its translation: CASSQAAGTGAETQYF.

The chain couples TRBV10-3 to TRBJ2-5, with D possibly being TRBD2 (7 bases). The tail of the sequence fits TRBJ2-7 better, so the J call may be wrong. In germline, CDR1 is ENHRY, CDR2 SYGVKD. The CDR3 has 13 amino acids. DNA of the CDR3: TGTGCCATCAGCAGGGGACTAACCTACGAGCAGTACTTC. Amino acids: CAISRGLTYEQYF.

This clone appeared a few times. V usage is TRBV19 and J usage is TRBJ2-2, with D tentatively TRBD2 (5 bases). This CDR3 is built from 16 residues. Trimming removed 6 bases at V and 0 bases at J, with 14 bases between. In germline, CDR1 is LNHDA, CDR2 SQIVND (reference sequence). The chain's CDR3 is CASRETDGANTGELFF. The CDR3 region has the DNA TGTGCCAGTAGAGAAACGGACGGGGCGAACACCGGGGAGCTGTTTTTT.

V is TRBV30 and J is TRBJ2-2; unclear D gene. The germline V gene encodes CDR1 GTSNPN and CDR2 SVGIG (reference sequence). V dropped 2 bases and J dropped 6 bases, with 7 bases sitting between them. The CDR3 spans 12 residues. CDR3 sequence (DNA): TGTGCCTGGAGTAATCTTCCCGGGGAGCTGTTTTTT. Residues: CAWSNLPGELFF.

This clone came up a few times. This rearrangement joins TRBV10-3 to TRBJ1-2, with a weak D call TRBD1 (5 bases). V dropped 8 bases and J dropped 2 bases, with 9 bases sitting between them. The CDR3 is 12 amino acids. CDR1 and CDR2 from the germline V gene are ENHRY and SYGVKD. DNA for the CDR3: TGTGCCATCCTCCAGGGCAACTATGGCTACACCTTC. Its translation is CAILQGNYGYTF.

V gene TRBV18 combines with J gene TRBJ2-5, with D perhaps TRBD2 (6 bases). The J call could be wrong; TRBJ2-7 is a better fit for the DNA end. This CDR3 spans 16 amino acids. Germline CDR1 KGHSH, CDR2 LQKENI. Here the CDR3 reads CASSPLGLALVGEQYF. The CDR3 DNA reads TGTGCCAGCTCACCACTCGGCCTAGCGCTTGTCGGCGAGCAGTACTTC.

The chain has TRBV15 and TRBJ2-2; possibly TRBD1 for D (5 bases). The CDR3 is made up of 16 amino acids. V gave up 3 bases and J gave up 8 bases, with 19 bases separating them. Germline V gene data show CDR1 as LNHNV and CDR2 as YYDKDF (reference sequence). The CDR3 here is CATSRGYVGRKGELFF. The CDR3 DNA sequence: TGTGCCACCAGCAGGGGATACGTGGGGCGCAAAGGGGAGCTGTTTTTT.

This clone was seen a single time. The gene calls are TRBV7-9 and TRBJ1-4, with TRBD1 matching over 9 bases. The CDR3 covers 16 residues. V dropped 5 bases and J dropped 6; count of bases not matched to a gene: 10. Germline V lookup: CDR1 SEHNR, CDR2 FQNEAQ (reference sequence). The CDR3 region is CASSPRSGTGYEKLFF. CDR3 DNA sequence: TGTGCCAGCAGCCCCAGGTCCGGGACAGGGTATGAAAAACTGTTTTTT.

V gene TRBV28 combines with J gene TRBJ1-4; D uncertain. Per germline, CDR1 MDHEN and CDR2 SYDVKM. This CDR3 has 16 amino acids. V lost 4 bases to trimming and J lost 8 bases, with 20 bases between them. The CDR3 loop is CASSSARGGVREKLFF. The CDR3 coding sequence is TGTGCCAGCAGTTCGGCCCGAGGTGGAGTTCGAGAAAAACTGTTTTTT.

The chain combines TRBV5-1 with TRBJ2-2, with 10 positions matching TRBD2. CDR1 is SGHRS, CDR2 YFSETQ, per germline. V lost 5 bases and J lost 1; bases outside the gene matches: 5. This CDR3 is built from 16 residues. DNA for the CDR3: TGCGCCAGCAGGCGGGCTAGCGGGAGGAACACCGGGGAGCTGTTTTTT. It translates to CASRRASGRNTGELFF.

This chain connects TRBV5-4 to TRBJ2-7; 9 nucleotides match TRBD2. Losses at the gene ends were 6 bases for V and 6 bases for J; bases not matched to a gene: 10. From germline, CDR1 is SGHNT and CDR2 YYREEE (reference sequence). This CDR3 has 14 amino acids. The CDR3, as DNA: TGTGCCAGCACCCTAGCGGGATCGCCCTCCGAGCAGTACTTC. This gives the protein CASTLAGSPSEQYF.

There are a few counts of this clone. V gene TRBV5-1 combines with J gene TRBJ1-1, with D hard to call. Germline CDR1 and CDR2: SGHRS and YFSETQ. Trimming removed 1 base at V and 4 bases at J, with 11 bases between. The CDR3 has 14 residues. CDR3 bases: TGCGCCAGCAGCTTGACCAACGGTGGCACTGAAGCTTTCTTT. As protein: CASSLTNGGTEAFF.

The chain links TRBV4-1 to TRBJ2-5; D is uncertain. Germline-derived CDR1 and CDR2 are MGHRA and YSYEKL. The CDR3 consists of 13 residues. V lost 0 bases, J lost 9 bases, and 11 bases lay in between. The CDR3 sequence: CASSQDPMTPQYF. CDR3 nucleotide sequence: TGCGCCAGCAGCCAAGATCCCATGACACCCCAGTACTTC.

The rearrangement links TRBV6-5 to TRBJ1-5, with 7 bases matching TRBD1. The CDR3 contains 14 residues. With 6 bases clipped from V and 4 bases from J, the junction kept 6 bases outside the gene matches. CDR1 MNHEY and CDR2 SVGAGI come from the germline V gene. The CDR3 loop reads CASSWDSLNQPQHF. The CDR3 DNA reads as TGTGCCAGCAGCTGGGACAGTCTAAATCAGCCCCAGCATTTT.

The V call is TRBV9, the J call TRBJ2-3; TRBD1 aligns across 7 bases. Germline V gene data show CDR1 as SGDLS and CDR2 as YYNGEE. The V and J ends lost 1 base and 2 bases, in that order; junction bases with no gene match: 10. The CDR3 runs to 17 residues. The chain's CDR3 is CASSVSLEQGSTDTQYF. In nucleotides, the CDR3 is TGTGCCAGCAGCGTAAGCCTCGAACAGGGGTCCACAGATACGCAGTATTTT.